The 16 T cell receptor beta chains in this list originate from one sample, sequenced in a study of blood T cell repertoires in COVID-19. Produced via immunoSEQ multiplex PCR; TCRdb's table is partial and in-frame only. The sample holds about 13,000 clones, under 95% seen once. Source material: peripheral blood. The origin of the receptors is a human donor in a cohort sampled during active COVID-19.

This chain uses TRBV25-1 with TRBJ2-1; unclear D gene. Germline CDR1 is MGHDK and CDR2 is SYGVNS. The CDR3 contains 11 residues. Deletions cut 8 bases from V and 10 bases from J, with 12 bases between. CDR3 sequence: CASGPEREQFF. The CDR3, as DNA: TGTGCCAGCGGCCCCGAAAGAGAGCAGTTCTTC. Complete variable domain (other parts from reference TRBV25-1 and TRBJ2-1): EADIYQTPRYLVIGTGKKITLECSQTMGHDKMYWYQQDPGMELHLIHYSYGVNSTEKGDLSSESTVSRIRTEHFPLTLESARPSHTSQYLCASGPEREQFFGPGTRLTVL.

V gene TRBV30 combines with J gene TRBJ1-1; unclear D gene. Per the germline V gene, CDR1 is GTSNPN and CDR2 is SVGIG (reference sequence). Trimming cost V 0 bases and J 2 bases, with 10 bases left between them. The CDR3 covers 14 residues. The CDR3 sequence: CAWSVRSLNTEAFF. In nucleotides, the CDR3 is TGTGCCTGGAGTGTACGTTCACTTAACACTGAAGCTTTCTTT. Filled out from reference TRBV30 and TRBJ1-1, the complete variable domain reads SQTIHQWPATLVQPVGSPLSLECTVEGTSNPNLYWYRQAAGRGLQLLFYSVGIGQISSEVPQNLSASRPQDRQFILSSKKLLLSDSGFYLCAWSVRSLNTEAFFGQGTRLTVV.

The chain carries TRBV24-1 and TRBJ2-7, with D perhaps matching TRBD2 (6 bases). Germline CDR1 reads KGHDR; CDR2 reads SFDVKD. The CDR3 covers 14 residues. The V end was cut by 9 bases, the J end by 6 bases, with 20 bases between. The CDR3 sequence is CATQNPKGGSEQYF. DNA for the CDR3: TGTGCCACCCAGAATCCTAAAGGAGGGAGCGAGCAGTACTTC.

This clone occurred a few times. This rearrangement joins TRBV7-2 to TRBJ2-1, with 8 bases aligning to TRBD2. J gave up 6 bases and V 3 bases, and 10 bases lay outside the gene matches. The germline gives CDR1 SGHTA, CDR2 FQGNSA. The CDR3 sequence is 16 residues long. The CDR3 protein is CASSFGGSGALNEQFF. Here the CDR3 DNA reads TGTGCCAGCAGCTTCGGGGGTAGCGGGGCCCTCAATGAGCAGTTCTTC.

The chain joins TRBV10-2 to TRBJ2-2; 7 bases are shared with TRBD1. There are 14 residues in the CDR3. The V and J ends lost 4 bases and 6 bases, in that order; junction bases with no gene match: 5. Germline V gives CDR1 WSHSY, CDR2 SAAADI. The CDR3: CASSVAQGSGELFF. Written as DNA, the CDR3 is TGCGCCAGCAGTGTGGCACAGGGGTCCGGGGAGCTGTTTTTT.

This chain joins TRBV11-2 and TRBJ2-7; D perhaps matches TRBD1 (5 bases). The CDR3 contains 15 residues. CDR1 SGHAT and CDR2 FQNNGV come from the germline V gene. V lost 4 bases and J 2 bases, leaving 15 bases between the germline ends. CDR3 loop: CASSYIKGVPYEQYF. The CDR3 DNA reads as TGTGCCAGCAGCTATATTAAAGGGGTTCCCTACGAGCAGTACTTC.

The V gene is TRBV18, the J gene TRBJ1-2; TRBD1 matches at 7 bases. This CDR3 contains 13 residues. Germline assignment: CDR1 KGHSH and CDR2 LQKENI. V shed 1 base and J 8 bases; nucleotides not matched to a gene: 4. The CDR3 DNA follows: TGTGCCAGCTCACCACAGGGGGCGGAGGGCTACACCTTC. Translating it yields CASSPQGAEGYTF.

This clone was seen a few times. V is TRBV6-5 and J is TRBJ2-7; unclear D gene. The CDR3 loop spans 11 amino acids. The V end was cut by 4 bases, the J end by 9 bases, with 10 bases between. The germline V gene encodes CDR1 MNHEY and CDR2 SVGAGI. Written as DNA, the CDR3 is TGTGCCAGCAGTTCAAGTCTCGGGCAGTACTTC. Protein: CASSSSLGQYF.

This clone was observed once. The chain joins TRBV24-1 to TRBJ1-1; D is uncertain. CDR3 length: 13 amino acids. Per germline, CDR1 KGHDR and CDR2 SFDVKD. Trimming took 6 bases from V and 7 from J, leaving 14 bases between them. The CDR3: CATSHPGRGEAFF. The DNA of the CDR3 is TGTGCCACCAGTCACCCTGGTCGGGGTGAAGCTTTCTTT.

The chain joins TRBV27 to TRBJ2-2, with 10 nucleotides matching TRBD1. V lost 6 bases and J lost 6; bases outside the gene matches: 10. Germline lookup yields CDR1 MNHEY and CDR2 SMNVEV (reference sequence). This CDR3 has 16 amino acids. For the CDR3, the DNA is TGTGCCAGCAGAACCTTCGGGACAGGGGATCCCGGGGAGCTGTTTTTT. This sequence encodes CASRTFGTGDPGELFF.

V and J are TRBV25-1 and TRBJ2-1; D gene ambiguous. Germline lookup yields CDR1 MGHDK and CDR2 SYGVNS. V lost 4 bases and J 2 bases, leaving 3 bases between the germline ends. This CDR3 comprises 12 residues. The chain's CDR3 is CASSGTYNEQFF. In nucleotides, the CDR3 is TGTGCCAGCAGTGGTACCTACAATGAGCAGTTCTTC. Variable domain in full (rest from reference TRBV25-1 and TRBJ2-1): EADIYQTPRYLVIGTGKKITLECSQTMGHDKMYWYQQDPGMELHLIHYSYGVNSTEKGDLSSESTVSRIRTEHFPLTLESARPSHTSQYLCASSGTYNEQFFGPGTRLTVL.

The V gene is TRBV5-1, the J gene TRBJ2-1; TRBD2 might be the D (6 bases). This CDR3 is 17 amino acids long. CDR1 is SGHRS, CDR2 YFSETQ, per germline. The V end was cut by 4 bases, the J end by 6 bases, with 23 bases between. This chain's CDR3 is CASSPPGGGTRGNEQFF. The CDR3 DNA sequence: TGCGCCAGCAGCCCCCCCGGCGGAGGGACCCGTGGCAATGAGCAGTTCTTC.

With respect to this clone: The sample carries other DNA sequences with the same CDR3. The V gene is TRBV7-9, the J gene TRBJ2-1, with TRBD2 matching over 8 bases. Germline CDR1 and CDR2: SEHNR and FQNEAQ (reference sequence). The CDR3 sequence is 15 residues long. V trimming: 6 bases; J trimming: 4 bases; junction bases outside the gene matches: 8. The CDR3 DNA reads TGTGCCAGCAGTACCGGACTAGCTGAATACAATGAGCAGTTCTTC. It codes for CASSTGLAEYNEQFF.

The rearrangement links TRBV18 to TRBJ2-5; D perhaps matches TRBD2 (6 bases). The CDR3 has 13 residues. Between the trimmed V and J ends, which lost 6 bases and 5 bases, there was a span of 13 bases. From germline, CDR1 is KGHSH and CDR2 LQKENI. The CDR3 region has the DNA TGTGCCAGCTCGGGAGGCGCGTTGGAGACCCAGTACTTC. Its protein product is CASSGGALETQYF.

This clone was counted only a few times. V is TRBV28 and J is TRBJ1-4, with 8 bases matching TRBD1. V shed 5 bases, J shed 8 bases, and the junction held 22 bases outside the gene matches. The germline gives CDR1 MDHEN, CDR2 SYDVKM. CDR3 size: 19 residues. The CDR3 region is CASSLPRQGSAYLREKLFF. CDR3 bases: TGTGCCAGCAGTCTACCAAGACAGGGGAGCGCATACCTAAGAGAAAAACTGTTTTTT. Together with reference TRBV28 and TRBJ1-4, the CDR3 gives the full variable domain: DVKVTQSSRYLVKRTGEKVFLECVQDMDHENMFWYRQDPGLGLRLIYFSYDVKMKEKGDIPEGYSVSREKKERFSLILESASTNQTSMYLCASSLPRQGSAYLREKLFFGSGTQLSVL.

V and J are TRBV6-6 and TRBJ2-5, with D uncertain. Between the trimmed V and J ends, which lost 5 bases and 2 bases, there was a span of 15 bases. Germline loops: CDR1 MNHNY, CDR2 SVGAGI (reference sequence). This CDR3 is built from 15 residues. The CDR3 sequence: CASSRPLPRQETQYF. CDR3 DNA sequence: TGTGCCAGCAGTCGCCCGCTTCCTAGGCAAGAGACCCAGTACTTC.